This T cell receptor beta chain was captured in a study of blood T cell dynamics during melanoma immunotherapy. Study observations and caveats: It remained unknown if the driving T cell clones were melanoma-specific.

This CDR3 contains 13 residues. Germline assignment: CDR1 SGHVS and CDR2 FQNEAQ. V was trimmed by 7 bases and J by 5 bases, leaving 14 bases between them. Every bulk PBMC sample received the same 350 ng of DNA. TCRdb's copy holds only in-frame clones and misses some; the assay was immunoSEQ multiplex PCR. The top ten hold about 9.4% of the sample, which has over 10,000 clones, about 88% seen once. As for time point: pre-treatment baseline. Disease control meant complete response, partial response or stable disease at 12 weeks. Patients had no prior systemic cancer treatment, immunosuppressants or other active cancers. For this clone: What it binds is unknown.

J is TRBJ1-2 and V is TRBV7-8; D possibly corresponds to TRBD1 (5 bases). This sequence originates from a human donor with melanoma. This specimen was blood, taken from a patient treated with checkpoint blockade. The CDR3 spells CASTGTRSYGYTF. CDR3 sequence (DNA): TGTGCCAGCACTGGGACCCGCTCTTATGGCTACACCTTC.